Listed below are T cell receptor beta chains from one sample, sequenced in a study of cytomegalovirus exposure and HLA in healthy donors. Clones were sequenced by immunoSEQ multiplex PCR, and TCRdb holds only the in-frame ones, with some missing. Of 130,000 to 150,000 clones in the sample, around three quarters were seen once. Specimen: PBMCs. These TCRs come from a man aged 25-45 years in good health and CMV-seronegative. CDR3s include the opening cysteine and the closing phenylalanine or tryptophan. Fields, in order: clone size, D gene, J gene, V gene, CDR3 protein, CDR3 DNA. The D gene is left open where the match is weak. Rows give clone size only sometimes, using once, few, many, or a class for an expanded clone.

abundance: NA; d_gene: NA; j_gene: TRBJ1-3; v_gene: TRBV7-6; CDR3aa: CASSLQRSSGNTIYF; CDR3nt: TGTGCCAGCAGCTTACAGCGGAGCTCTGGAAACACCATATATTTT
abundance: NA; d_gene: TRBD1; j_gene: TRBJ2-6; v_gene: TRBV29-1; CDR3aa: CSVETRTGPFSGANVLTF; CDR3nt: TGCAGCGTTGAAACTCGGACAGGGCCTTTTTCTGGGGCCAACGTCCTGACTTTC
abundance: NA; d_gene: TRBD1; j_gene: TRBJ2-7; v_gene: TRBV10-1; CDR3aa: CASSDRDRGTYEQYF; CDR3nt: TGCGCCAGCAGTGACAGGGACAGGGGTACCTACGAGCAGTACTTC
abundance: NA; d_gene: TRBD1; j_gene: TRBJ1-1; v_gene: TRBV7-2; CDR3aa: CASAPDRRNTEAFF; CDR3nt: TGTGCCAGCGCACCGGACAGGAGAAACACTGAAGCTTTCTTT
abundance: NA; d_gene: NA; j_gene: TRBJ2-3; v_gene: TRBV5-1; CDR3aa: CASSPRPDGGTDTQYF; CDR3nt: TGCGCCAGCAGCCCGCGACCCGACGGAGGCACAGATACGCAGTATTTT
abundance: NA; d_gene: NA; j_gene: TRBJ1-3; v_gene: TRBV7-9; CDR3aa: CASSFGQGMLAGNTIYF; CDR3nt: TGTGCCAGCAGCTTTGGGCAGGGGATGCTGGCTGGAAACACCATATATTTT
abundance: NA; d_gene: TRBD1; j_gene: TRBJ1-4; v_gene: TRBV4-2; CDR3aa: CASSRAGTGVEKLFF; CDR3nt: TGTGCCAGCAGCCGAGCCGGGACAGGGGTTGAAAAACTGTTTTTT
abundance: NA; d_gene: NA; j_gene: TRBJ2-3; v_gene: TRBV2; CDR3aa: CASSLQKDTQYF; CDR3nt: TGTGCCAGCAGTCTTCAGAAAGATACGCAGTATTTT
abundance: NA; d_gene: TRBD1; j_gene: TRBJ2-7; v_gene: TRBV7-2; CDR3aa: CASGSPRGSRYEQYF; CDR3nt: TGTGCCAGCGGCTCCCCCAGGGGGTCTCGATACGAGCAGTACTTC
abundance: NA; d_gene: NA; j_gene: TRBJ2-2; v_gene: TRBV29-1; CDR3aa: CSAREYANTGELFF; CDR3nt: TGCAGCGCCCGAGAGTATGCGAACACCGGGGAGCTGTTTTTT
abundance: NA; d_gene: NA; j_gene: TRBJ2-1; v_gene: TRBV2; CDR3aa: CASSEGSPQFF; CDR3nt: TGTGCCAGCAGTGAAGGTAGCCCGCAGTTCTTC
abundance: NA; d_gene: NA; j_gene: TRBJ2-7; v_gene: TRBV15; CDR3aa: CATSRDPGHLYEQYF; CDR3nt: TGTGCCACCAGCAGAGATCCAGGCCATCTTTACGAGCAGTACTTC
abundance: NA; d_gene: NA; j_gene: TRBJ2-7; v_gene: TRBV29-1; CDR3aa: CSAQNIKLGTYEQYF; CDR3nt: TGCAGCGCCCAAAACATAAAACTCGGGACCTACGAGCAGTACTTC
abundance: NA; d_gene: TRBD1; j_gene: TRBJ1-1; v_gene: TRBV7-9; CDR3aa: CASSWDRGQSTEAFF; CDR3nt: TGTGCCAGCAGCTGGGACAGGGGGCAGTCCACTGAAGCTTTCTTT
abundance: few; d_gene: NA; j_gene: TRBJ1-3; v_gene: TRBV4-1; CDR3aa: CASSQGRTTLSGNTIYF; CDR3nt: TGCGCCAGCAGCCAAGGGCGGACAACACTCTCTGGAAACACCATATATTTT
abundance: NA; d_gene: NA; j_gene: TRBJ2-5; v_gene: TRBV21-1; CDR3aa: CASSTLTQGPCRYQETQYF; CDR3nt: TGTGCCAGCAGCACCCTAACACAGGGGCCGTGCCGATACCAAGAGACCCAGTACTTC
abundance: NA; d_gene: TRBD2; j_gene: TRBJ2-1; v_gene: TRBV9; CDR3aa: CASSVTSGRYNEQFF; CDR3nt: TGTGCCAGCAGCGTAACTAGCGGGAGATACAATGAGCAGTTCTTC
abundance: NA; d_gene: TRBD1; j_gene: TRBJ2-2; v_gene: TRBV5-1; CDR3aa: CASTTGGMNTGELFF; CDR3nt: TGCGCCAGCACGACAGGGGGTATGAACACCGGGGAGCTGTTTTTT
abundance: NA; d_gene: NA; j_gene: TRBJ1-5; v_gene: TRBV28; CDR3aa: CASSLSTVSNQPQHF; CDR3nt: TGTGCCAGCAGTTTATCAACAGTTAGCAATCAGCCCCAGCATTTT
abundance: NA; d_gene: NA; j_gene: TRBJ2-3; v_gene: TRBV6-6; CDR3aa: CTSTLVWLSSTDTQYF; CDR3nt: TGTACCAGCACTCTCGTCTGGCTCTCTAGCACAGATACGCAGTATTTT